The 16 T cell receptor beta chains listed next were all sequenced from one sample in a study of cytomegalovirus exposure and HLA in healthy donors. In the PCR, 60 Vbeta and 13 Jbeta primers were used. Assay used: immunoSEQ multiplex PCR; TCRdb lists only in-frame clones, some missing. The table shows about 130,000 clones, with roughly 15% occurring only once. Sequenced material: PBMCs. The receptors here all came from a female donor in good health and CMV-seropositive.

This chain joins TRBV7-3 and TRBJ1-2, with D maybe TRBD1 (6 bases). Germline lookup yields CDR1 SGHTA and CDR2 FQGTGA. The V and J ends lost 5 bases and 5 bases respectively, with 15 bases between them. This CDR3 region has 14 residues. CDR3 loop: CASSPNREGYGYTF. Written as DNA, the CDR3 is TGTGCCAGCAGCCCGAACAGGGAAGGATATGGCTACACCTTC.

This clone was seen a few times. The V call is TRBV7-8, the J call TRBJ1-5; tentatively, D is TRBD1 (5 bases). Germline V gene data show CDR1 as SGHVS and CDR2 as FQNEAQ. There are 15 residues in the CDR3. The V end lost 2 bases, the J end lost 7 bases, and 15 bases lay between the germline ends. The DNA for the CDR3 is TGTGCCAGCAGCTTATATCAGGGTCCAAGGCAGCCCCAGCATTTT. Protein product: CASSLYQGPRQPQHF.

The CDR3 DNA reads as TGTGCCAGCACCAAGGCGGGATATGGCTACACCTTC. This translates into CASTKAGYGYTF. V and J are TRBV6-6 and TRBJ1-2; D is unclear. From germline, CDR1 is MNHNY and CDR2 SVGAGI (reference sequence). The CDR3 runs 12 residues. Between the trimmed V and J ends, which lost 7 bases and 5 bases, there was a span of 11 bases.

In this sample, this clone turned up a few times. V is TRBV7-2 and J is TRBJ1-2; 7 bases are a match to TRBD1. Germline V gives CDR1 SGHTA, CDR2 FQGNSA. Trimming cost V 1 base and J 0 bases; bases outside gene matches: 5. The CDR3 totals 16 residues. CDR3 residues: CASSLGGTAPNYGYTF. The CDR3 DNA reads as TGTGCCAGCAGCTTAGGCGGGACAGCCCCTAACTATGGCTACACCTTC.

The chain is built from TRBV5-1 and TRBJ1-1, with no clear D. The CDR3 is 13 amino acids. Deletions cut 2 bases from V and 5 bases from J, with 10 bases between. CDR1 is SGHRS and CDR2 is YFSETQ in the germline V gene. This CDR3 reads CASSLGSGTEAFF. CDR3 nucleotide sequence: TGCGCCAGCAGCTTAGGATCGGGGACTGAAGCTTTCTTT.

Here the CDR3 reads CASSSRMSGQTYEQYF. The DNA of the CDR3 is TGCGCCAGCAGCTCTCGAATGTCGGGACAGACCTACGAGCAGTACTTC. This chain joins TRBV4-3 and TRBJ2-7; TRBD1 matches at 7 bases. With 5 bases clipped from V and 2 bases from J, the junction kept 12 bases outside the gene matches. This CDR3 has 16 amino acids. Germline loops: CDR1 LGHNA, CDR2 YSLEER.

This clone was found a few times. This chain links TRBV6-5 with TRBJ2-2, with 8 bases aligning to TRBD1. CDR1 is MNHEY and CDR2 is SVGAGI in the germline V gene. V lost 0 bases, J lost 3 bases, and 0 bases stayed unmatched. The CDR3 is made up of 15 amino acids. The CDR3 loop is CASSYSTGDTGELFF. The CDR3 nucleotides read TGTGCCAGCAGTTACTCGACAGGGGACACCGGGGAGCTGTTTTTT.

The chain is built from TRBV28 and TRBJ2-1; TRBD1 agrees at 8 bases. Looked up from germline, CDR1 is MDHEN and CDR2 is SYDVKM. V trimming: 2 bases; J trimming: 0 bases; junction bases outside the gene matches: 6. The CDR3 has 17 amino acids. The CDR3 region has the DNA TGTGCCAGCAGTTTAGACAGGGGCCTTAGCTCCTACAATGAGCAGTTCTTC. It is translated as CASSLDRGLSSYNEQFF.

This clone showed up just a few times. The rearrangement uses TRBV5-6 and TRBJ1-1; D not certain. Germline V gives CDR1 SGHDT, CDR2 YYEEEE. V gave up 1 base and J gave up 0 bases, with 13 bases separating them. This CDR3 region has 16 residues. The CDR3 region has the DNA TGTGCCAGCAGCTTGATGTGGAGTGGAATGAACACTGAAGCTTTCTTT. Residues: CASSLMWSGMNTEAFF.

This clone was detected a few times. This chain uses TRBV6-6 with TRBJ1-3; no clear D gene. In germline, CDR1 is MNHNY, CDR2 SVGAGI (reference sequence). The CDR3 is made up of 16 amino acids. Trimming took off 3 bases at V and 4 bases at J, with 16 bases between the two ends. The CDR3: CASSYVEFITGNTIYF. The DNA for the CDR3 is TGTGCCAGCAGTTATGTCGAGTTCATCACGGGAAACACCATATATTTT.

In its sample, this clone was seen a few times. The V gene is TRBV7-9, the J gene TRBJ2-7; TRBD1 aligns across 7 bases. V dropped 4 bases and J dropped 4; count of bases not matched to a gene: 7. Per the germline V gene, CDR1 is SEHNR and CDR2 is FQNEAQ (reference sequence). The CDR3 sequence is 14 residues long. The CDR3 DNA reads TGTGCCAGCAGCTCTAAGACAGGGATTTACGAGCAGTACTTC. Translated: CASSSKTGIYEQYF.

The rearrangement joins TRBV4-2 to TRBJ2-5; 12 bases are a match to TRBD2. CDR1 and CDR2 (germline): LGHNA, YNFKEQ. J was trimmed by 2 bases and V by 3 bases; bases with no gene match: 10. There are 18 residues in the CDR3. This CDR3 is CASSQAGTGTSGQETQYF. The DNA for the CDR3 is TGTGCCAGCAGCCAGGCCGGTACCGGGACTAGCGGGCAAGAGACCCAGTACTTC.

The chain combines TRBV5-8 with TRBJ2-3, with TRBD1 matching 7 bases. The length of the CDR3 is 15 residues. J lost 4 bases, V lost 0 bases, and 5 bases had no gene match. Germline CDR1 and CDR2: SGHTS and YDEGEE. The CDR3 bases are TGTGCCAGCAGCTTGGTGGACAGGTACGCAGATACGCAGTATTTT. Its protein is CASSLVDRYADTQYF.

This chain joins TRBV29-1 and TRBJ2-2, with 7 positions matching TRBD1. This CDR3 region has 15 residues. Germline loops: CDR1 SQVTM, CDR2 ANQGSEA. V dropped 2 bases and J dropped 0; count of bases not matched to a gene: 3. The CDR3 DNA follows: TGCAGCGTTGAAAGACAGGGAGCGAACACCGGGGAGCTGTTTTTT. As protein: CSVERQGANTGELFF.

CDR3 sequence: CASSPPAGDNTGELFF. The CDR3 DNA reads TGTGCCAGCAGCCCTCCGGCAGGCGACAACACCGGGGAGCTGTTTTTT. The genes are TRBV7-6 and TRBJ2-2, with unresolved D. Germline CDR1 is SGHVS and CDR2 is FNYEAQ. Trimming took 5 bases from V and 2 from J, leaving 15 bases between them. The CDR3 sequence is 16 residues long.

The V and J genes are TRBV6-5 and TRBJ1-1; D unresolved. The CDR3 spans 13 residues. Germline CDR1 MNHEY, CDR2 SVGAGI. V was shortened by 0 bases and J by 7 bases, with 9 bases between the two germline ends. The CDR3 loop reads CASSYSAYSEAFF. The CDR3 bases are TGTGCCAGCAGTTACTCTGCCTACAGTGAAGCTTTCTTT.